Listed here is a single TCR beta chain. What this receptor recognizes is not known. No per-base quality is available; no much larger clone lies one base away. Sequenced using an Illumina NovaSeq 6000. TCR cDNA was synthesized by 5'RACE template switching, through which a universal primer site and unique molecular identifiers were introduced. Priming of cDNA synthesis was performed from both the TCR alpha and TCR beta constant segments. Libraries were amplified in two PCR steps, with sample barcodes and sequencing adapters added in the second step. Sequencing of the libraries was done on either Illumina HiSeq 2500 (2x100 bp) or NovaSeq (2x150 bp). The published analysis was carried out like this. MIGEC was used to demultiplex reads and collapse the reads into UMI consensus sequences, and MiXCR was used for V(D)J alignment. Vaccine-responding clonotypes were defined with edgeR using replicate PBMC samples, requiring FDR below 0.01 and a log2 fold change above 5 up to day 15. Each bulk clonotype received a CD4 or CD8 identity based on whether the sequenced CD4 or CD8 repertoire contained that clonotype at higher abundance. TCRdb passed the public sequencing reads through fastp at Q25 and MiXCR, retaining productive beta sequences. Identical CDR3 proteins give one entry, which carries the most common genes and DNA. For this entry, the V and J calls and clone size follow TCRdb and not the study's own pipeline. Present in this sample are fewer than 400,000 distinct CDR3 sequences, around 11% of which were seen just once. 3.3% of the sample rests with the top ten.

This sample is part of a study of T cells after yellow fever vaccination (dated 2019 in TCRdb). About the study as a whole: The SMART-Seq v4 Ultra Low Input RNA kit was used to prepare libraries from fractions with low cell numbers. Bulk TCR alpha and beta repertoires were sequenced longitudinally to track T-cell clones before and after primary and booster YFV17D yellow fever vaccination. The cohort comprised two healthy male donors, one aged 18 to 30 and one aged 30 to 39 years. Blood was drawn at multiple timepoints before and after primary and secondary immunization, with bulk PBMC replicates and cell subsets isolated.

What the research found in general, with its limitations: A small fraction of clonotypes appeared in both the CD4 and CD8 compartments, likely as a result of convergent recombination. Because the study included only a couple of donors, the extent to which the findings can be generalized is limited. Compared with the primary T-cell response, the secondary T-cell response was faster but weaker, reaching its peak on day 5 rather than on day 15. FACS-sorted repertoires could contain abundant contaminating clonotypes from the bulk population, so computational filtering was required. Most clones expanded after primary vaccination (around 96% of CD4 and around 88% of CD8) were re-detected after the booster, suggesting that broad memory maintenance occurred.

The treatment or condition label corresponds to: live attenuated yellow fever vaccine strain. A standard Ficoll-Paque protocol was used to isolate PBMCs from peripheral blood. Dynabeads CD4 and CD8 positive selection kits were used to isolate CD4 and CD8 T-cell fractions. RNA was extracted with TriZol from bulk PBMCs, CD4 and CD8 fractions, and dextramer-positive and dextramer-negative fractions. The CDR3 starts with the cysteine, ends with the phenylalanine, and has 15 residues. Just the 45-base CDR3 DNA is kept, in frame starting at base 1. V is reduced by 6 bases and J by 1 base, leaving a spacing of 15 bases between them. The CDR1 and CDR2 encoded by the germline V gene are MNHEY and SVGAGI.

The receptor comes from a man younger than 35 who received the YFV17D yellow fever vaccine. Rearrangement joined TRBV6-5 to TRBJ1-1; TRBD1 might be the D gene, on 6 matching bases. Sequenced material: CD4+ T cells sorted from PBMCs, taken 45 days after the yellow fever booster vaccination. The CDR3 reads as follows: CASRVGGPRNTEAFF. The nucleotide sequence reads TGTGCCAGCAGGGTGGGGGGGCCTAGGAACACTGAAGCTTTCTTT.